These 5 T cell receptor beta chains share one sample of origin, sequenced in a study of blood T cell repertoires in COVID-19. TCRdb's table, derived via immunoSEQ multiplex PCR, lists solely in-frame clones and lacks some. The top ten clones hold about 5.1% of a sample with some 210,000 clones, approximately 85% of them seen once. The specimen was peripheral blood. Receptors originate from an older woman with active or convalescent COVID-19.

This clone was recorded only once. The chain employs TRBV6-5 and TRBJ2-7; 7 bases map to TRBD1. Germline V gene sequence: CDR1 MNHEY, CDR2 SVGAGI. The CDR3 extends over 13 amino acids. The V segment lost 5 bases and the J segment 5 bases; nucleotides outside the gene matches: 6. In DNA, the CDR3 is TGTGCCAGCAGTCCGGACAGGATCCACGAGCAGTACTTC. Amino acid sequence: CASSPDRIHEQYF.

This clone was detected once. V is TRBV5-6 and J is TRBJ2-7, with no clear D. The CDR3 runs 14 residues. The V and J ends lost 4 bases and 6 bases respectively, with 17 bases between them. Germline V gene lookup returns CDR1 SGHDT and CDR2 YYEEEE. The CDR3 reads CASSLYRALTEQYF. The CDR3 nucleotides are TGTGCCAGCAGCCTTTACAGAGCCCTCACCGAGCAGTACTTC.

The table lists this clone with a count of one. The CDR3 nucleotides read TGTGCCAGCAGCGTAGGTGTAGGACAGGGAATCGAAAAACTGTTTTTT. Amino acids: CASSVGVGQGIEKLFF. The V and J genes are TRBV9 and TRBJ1-4; 8 nucleotides agree with TRBD1. With V trimmed by 0 bases and J by 8 bases, 9 bases remained unmatched. The CDR3 has 16 residues. Germline CDR1 SGDLS, CDR2 YYNGEE.

V and J are TRBV5-1 and TRBJ2-2; D is possibly TRBD2 (6 bases). V was cut by 2 bases and J by 7 bases, with 15 bases left in between. CDR1 and CDR2 from the germline V gene are SGHRS and YFSETQ. CDR3 length equals 15 residues. The CDR3 nucleotides are TGCGCCAGCAGCTTCAGAACGGGGGAAGTCGGGGAGCTGTTTTTT. This sequence encodes CASSFRTGEVGELFF. Based on the CDR3 plus reference TRBV5-1 and TRBJ2-2, the full variable domain is KAGVTQTPRYLIKTRGQQVTLSCSPISGHRSVSWYQQTPGQGLQFLFEYFSETQRNKGNFPGRFSGRQFSNSRSEMNVSTLELGDSALYLCASSFRTGEVGELFFGEGSRLTVL.

The J gene is TRBJ1-2, the V gene TRBV5-1; D might be TRBD1 (5 bases). Germline CDR1 and CDR2: SGHRS and YFSETQ. V gave up 0 bases and J gave up 1 base, with 7 bases separating them. The CDR3 is 14 residues long. The CDR3 region is CASSLEGVNYGYTF. The CDR3 DNA reads TGCGCCAGCAGCTTGGAAGGGGTTAACTATGGCTACACCTTC.